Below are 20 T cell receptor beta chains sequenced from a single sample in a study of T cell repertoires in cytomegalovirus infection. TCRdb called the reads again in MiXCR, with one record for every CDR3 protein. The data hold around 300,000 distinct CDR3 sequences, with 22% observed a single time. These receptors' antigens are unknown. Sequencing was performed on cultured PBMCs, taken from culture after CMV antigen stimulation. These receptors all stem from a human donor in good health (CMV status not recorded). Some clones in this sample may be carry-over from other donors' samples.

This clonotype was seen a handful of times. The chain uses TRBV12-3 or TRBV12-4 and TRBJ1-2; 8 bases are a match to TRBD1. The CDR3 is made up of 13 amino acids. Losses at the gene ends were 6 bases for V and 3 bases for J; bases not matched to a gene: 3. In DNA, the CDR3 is TGTGCCAGCAGGGCGACAGGGGACTATGGCTACACCTTC. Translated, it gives CASRATGDYGYTF.

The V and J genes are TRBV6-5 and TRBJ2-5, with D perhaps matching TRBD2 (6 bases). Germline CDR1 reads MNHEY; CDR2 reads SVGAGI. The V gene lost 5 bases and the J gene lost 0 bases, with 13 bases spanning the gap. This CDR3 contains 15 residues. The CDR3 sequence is CASSTGVQDQETQYF. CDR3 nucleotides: TGTGCCAGCAGTACGGGGGTGCAGGACCAAGAGACCCAGTACTTC.

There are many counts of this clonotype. CDR3 in DNA: TGTGCCAGCAGCGACACAGGGGGAAAACACAGGGCCGCACACTATAATTCACCCCTCCACTTT. Its translation is CASSDTGGKHRAAHYNSPLHF. The genes are TRBV7-2 and TRBJ1-6; 8 bases align to TRBD1. J gave up 3 bases and V 5 bases, and 21 bases lay outside the gene matches. The V gene's germline CDR1 is SGHTA and CDR2 FQGNSA. The CDR3 runs to 21 residues.

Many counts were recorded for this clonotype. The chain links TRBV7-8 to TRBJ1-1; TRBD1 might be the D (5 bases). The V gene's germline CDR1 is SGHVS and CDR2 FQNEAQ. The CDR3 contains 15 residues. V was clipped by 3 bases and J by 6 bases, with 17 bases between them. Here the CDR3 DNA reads TGTGCCAGCAGCTTGCCCGGGGGAGGTTTTGCTGAAGCTTTCTTT. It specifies CASSLPGGGFAEAFF.

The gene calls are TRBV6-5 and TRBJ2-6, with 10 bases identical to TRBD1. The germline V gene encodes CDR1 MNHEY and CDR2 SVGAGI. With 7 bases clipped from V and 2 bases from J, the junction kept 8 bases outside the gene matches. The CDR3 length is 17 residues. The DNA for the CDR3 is TGTGCCAGCACCACCGGGACAGGGGAGGCTGGGGCCAACGTCCTGACTTTC. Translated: CASTTGTGEAGANVLTF.

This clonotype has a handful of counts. CDR3 sequence: CASSEASGLAGEIEQFF. Here the CDR3 DNA reads TGTGCCAGCAGTGAAGCTTCGGGACTAGCGGGAGAAATTGAGCAGTTCTTC. V gene TRBV2 combines with J gene TRBJ2-1; TRBD2 matches at 14 bases. Trimming cost V 0 bases and J 9 bases; bases outside gene matches: 7. The CDR3 has 17 residues. The V gene's germline CDR1 is SNHLY and CDR2 FYNNEI.

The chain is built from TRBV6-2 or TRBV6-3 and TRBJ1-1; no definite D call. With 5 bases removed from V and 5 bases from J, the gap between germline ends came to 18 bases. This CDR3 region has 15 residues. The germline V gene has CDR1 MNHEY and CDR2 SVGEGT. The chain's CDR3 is CASSLPDPTGTEAFF. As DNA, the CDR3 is TGTGCCAGCAGTCTCCCCGATCCAACTGGGACTGAAGCTTTCTTT.

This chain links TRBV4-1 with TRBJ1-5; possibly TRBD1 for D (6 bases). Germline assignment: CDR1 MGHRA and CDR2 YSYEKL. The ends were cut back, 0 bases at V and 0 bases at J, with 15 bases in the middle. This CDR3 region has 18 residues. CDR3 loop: CASSQEARQVLSNQPQHF. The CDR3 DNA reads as TGCGCCAGCAGCCAAGAAGCGCGACAGGTTCTTAGCAATCAGCCCCAGCATTTT.

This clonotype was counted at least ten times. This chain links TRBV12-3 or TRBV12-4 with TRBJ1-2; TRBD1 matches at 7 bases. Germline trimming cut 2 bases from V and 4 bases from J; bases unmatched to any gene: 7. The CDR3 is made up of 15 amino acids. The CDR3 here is CASSLRRGQTYGYTF. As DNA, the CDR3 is TGTGCCAGCAGTTTAAGGCGGGGACAGACCTATGGCTACACCTTC.

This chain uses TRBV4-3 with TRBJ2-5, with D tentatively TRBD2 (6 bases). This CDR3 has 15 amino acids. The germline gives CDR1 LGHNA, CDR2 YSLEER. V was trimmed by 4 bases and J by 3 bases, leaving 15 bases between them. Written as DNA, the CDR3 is TGCGCCAGCAGCCCCTTGGGCGGGACCAAAGAGACCCAGTACTTC. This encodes CASSPLGGTKETQYF.

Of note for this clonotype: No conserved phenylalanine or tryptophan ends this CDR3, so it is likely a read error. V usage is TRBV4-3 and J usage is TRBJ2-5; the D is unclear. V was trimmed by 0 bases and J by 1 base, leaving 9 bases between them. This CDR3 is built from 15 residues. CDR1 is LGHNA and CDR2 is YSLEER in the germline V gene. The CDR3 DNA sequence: TGCGCCAGCAGCCAAGAGGTCGTGACCCAAGAGACCCAGTACTCC. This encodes CASSQEVVTQETQYS.

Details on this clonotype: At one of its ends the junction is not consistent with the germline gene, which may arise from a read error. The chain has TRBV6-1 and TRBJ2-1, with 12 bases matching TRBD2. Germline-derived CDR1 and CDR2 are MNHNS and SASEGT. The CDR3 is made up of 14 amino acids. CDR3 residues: CASREGTSGSEQFF. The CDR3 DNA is TGTGCCAGCAGGGAAGGGACTAGCGGGTCTGAGCAGTTCTTC.

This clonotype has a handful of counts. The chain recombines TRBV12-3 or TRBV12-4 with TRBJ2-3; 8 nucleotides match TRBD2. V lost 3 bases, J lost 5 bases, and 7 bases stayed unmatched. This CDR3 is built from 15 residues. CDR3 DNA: TGTGCCAGCAGTTTCGGCGGGAGGCGGGTAGATACGCAGTATTTT. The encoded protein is CASSFGGRRVDTQYF.

This CDR3 is CASSWRVSSGNTIYF. In DNA, the CDR3 is TGCGCCAGCAGCTGGAGGGTCAGCTCTGGAAACACCATATATTTT. The chain has TRBV4-1 and TRBJ1-3; D gene uncertain. The CDR3 has 15 amino acids. V lost 5 bases to trimming and J lost 0 bases, with 11 bases between them. Germline-derived CDR1 and CDR2 are MGHRA and YSYEKL.

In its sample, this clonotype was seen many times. CDR3 bases: TGTGCCAGCAGTTGGAGACTAGCGGCTTACAATGAGCAGTTCTTC. It is translated as CASSWRLAAYNEQFF. The chain is built from TRBV12-3 or TRBV12-4 and TRBJ2-1, with TRBD2 identical over 9 bases. J lost 4 bases, V lost 4 bases, and 5 bases had no gene match. The CDR3 has 15 residues.

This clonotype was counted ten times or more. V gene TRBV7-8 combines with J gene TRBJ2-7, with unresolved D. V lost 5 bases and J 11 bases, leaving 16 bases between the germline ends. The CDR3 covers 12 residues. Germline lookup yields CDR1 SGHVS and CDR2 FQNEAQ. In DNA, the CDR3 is TGTGCCAGCAGCATACATCCCCAACCCGAGTACGTC. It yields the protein CASSIHPQPEYV.

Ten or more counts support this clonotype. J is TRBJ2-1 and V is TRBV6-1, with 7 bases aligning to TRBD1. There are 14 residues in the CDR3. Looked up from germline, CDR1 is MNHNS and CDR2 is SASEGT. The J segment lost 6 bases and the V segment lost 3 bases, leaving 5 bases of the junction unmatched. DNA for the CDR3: TGTGCCAGCAGTGATCCGACAGGGCTCAATGAGCAGTTCTTC. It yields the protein CASSDPTGLNEQFF.

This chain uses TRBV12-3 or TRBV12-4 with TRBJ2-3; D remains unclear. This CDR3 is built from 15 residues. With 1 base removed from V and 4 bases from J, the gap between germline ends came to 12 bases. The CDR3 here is CASSLEVPGPDTQYF. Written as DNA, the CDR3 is TGTGCCAGCAGTTTAGAGGTTCCGGGTCCAGATACGCAGTATTTT.

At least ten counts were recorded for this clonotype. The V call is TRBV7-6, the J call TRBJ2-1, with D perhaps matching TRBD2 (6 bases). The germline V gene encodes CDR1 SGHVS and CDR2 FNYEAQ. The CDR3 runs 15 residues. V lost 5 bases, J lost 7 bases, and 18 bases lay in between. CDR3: CASSPPRLGLNEQFF. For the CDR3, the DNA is TGTGCCAGCAGCCCTCCAAGACTAGGCCTTAATGAGCAGTTCTTC.

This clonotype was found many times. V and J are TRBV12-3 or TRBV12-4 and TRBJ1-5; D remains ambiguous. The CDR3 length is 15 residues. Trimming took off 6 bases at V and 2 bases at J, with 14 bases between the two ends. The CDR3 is CASSLRRIGNQPQHF. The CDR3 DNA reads TGTGCCAGCAGCTTAAGGAGAATCGGCAATCAGCCCCAGCATTTT.